This TCR beta chain is drawn from a study of shared T cell receptors in the human thymus. Sequencing used immunoSEQ multiplex PCR; TCRdb keeps in-frame clones, though not all of them. This sample has hundreds of thousands of clones; 80% to 90% occur once, and the top ten carry around 0.0094%. From germline, CDR1 is LNHDA and CDR2 SQIVND (reference sequence). The CDR3 is 15 amino acids. The V end lost 3 bases, the J end lost 8 bases, and 19 bases lay between the germline ends. The same sample was also studied in work on human thymus T cells. Per that paper: Thymus specimens were resections from corrective heart surgery. Related work showed strongly overlapping thymic repertoires across unrelated individuals.

The source material was thymocytes. This TCR derives from a girl under three years old with a congenital heart defect. The chain combines TRBV19 with TRBJ1-2; tentatively, D is TRBD1 (6 bases). The CDR3 DNA is TGTGCCAGTAGTATGCCCGAAACAGGGTTGTACGGCTACACCTTC. It yields the protein CASSMPETGLYGYTF.